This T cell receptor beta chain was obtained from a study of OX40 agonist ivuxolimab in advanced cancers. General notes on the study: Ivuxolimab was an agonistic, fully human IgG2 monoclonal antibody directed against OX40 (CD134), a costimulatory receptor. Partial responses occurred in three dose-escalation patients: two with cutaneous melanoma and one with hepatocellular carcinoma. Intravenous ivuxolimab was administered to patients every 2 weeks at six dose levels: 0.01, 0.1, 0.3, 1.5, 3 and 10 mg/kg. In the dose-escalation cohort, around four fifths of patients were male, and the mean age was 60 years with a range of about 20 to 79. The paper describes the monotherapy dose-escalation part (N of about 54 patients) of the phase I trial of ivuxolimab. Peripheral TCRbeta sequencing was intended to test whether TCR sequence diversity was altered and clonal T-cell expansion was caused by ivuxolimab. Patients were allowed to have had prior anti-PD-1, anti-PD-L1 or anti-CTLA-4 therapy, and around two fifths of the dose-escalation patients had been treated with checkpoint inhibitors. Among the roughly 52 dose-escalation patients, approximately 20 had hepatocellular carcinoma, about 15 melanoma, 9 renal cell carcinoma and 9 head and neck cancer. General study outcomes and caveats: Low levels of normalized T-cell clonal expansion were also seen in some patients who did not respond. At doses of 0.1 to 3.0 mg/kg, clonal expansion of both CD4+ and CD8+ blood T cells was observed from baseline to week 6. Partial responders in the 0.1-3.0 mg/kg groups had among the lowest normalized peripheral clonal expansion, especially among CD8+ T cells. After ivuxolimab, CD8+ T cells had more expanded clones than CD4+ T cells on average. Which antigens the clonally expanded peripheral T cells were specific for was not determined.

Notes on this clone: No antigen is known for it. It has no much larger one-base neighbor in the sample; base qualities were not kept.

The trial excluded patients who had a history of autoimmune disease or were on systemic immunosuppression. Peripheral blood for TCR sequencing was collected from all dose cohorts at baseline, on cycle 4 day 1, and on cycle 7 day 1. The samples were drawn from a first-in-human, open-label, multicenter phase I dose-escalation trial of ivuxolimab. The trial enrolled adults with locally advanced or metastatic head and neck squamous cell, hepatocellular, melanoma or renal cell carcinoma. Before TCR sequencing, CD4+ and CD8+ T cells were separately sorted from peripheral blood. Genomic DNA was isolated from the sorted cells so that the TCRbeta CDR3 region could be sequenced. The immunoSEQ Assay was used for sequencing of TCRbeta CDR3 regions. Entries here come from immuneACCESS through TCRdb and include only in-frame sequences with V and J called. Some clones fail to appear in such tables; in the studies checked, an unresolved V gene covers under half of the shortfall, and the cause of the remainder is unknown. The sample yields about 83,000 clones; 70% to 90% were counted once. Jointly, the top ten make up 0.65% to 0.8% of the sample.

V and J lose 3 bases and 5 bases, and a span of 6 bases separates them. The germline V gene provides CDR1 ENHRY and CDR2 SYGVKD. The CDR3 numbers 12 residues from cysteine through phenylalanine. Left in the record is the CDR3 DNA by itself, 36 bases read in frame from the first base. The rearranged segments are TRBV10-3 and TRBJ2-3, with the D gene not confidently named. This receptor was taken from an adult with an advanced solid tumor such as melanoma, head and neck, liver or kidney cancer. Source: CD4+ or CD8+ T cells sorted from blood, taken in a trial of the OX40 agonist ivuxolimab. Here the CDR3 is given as CAISDLGDTQYF. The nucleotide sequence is TGTGCCATCAGTGACTTGGGAGATACGCAGTATTTT.